These T cell receptor beta chains were read from a single sample in a study of blood T cells in healthy people across ages. TCRdb used MiXCR to reprocess the 5' RACE reads, holding one entry per CDR3 protein. The sample has fewer than 900,000 distinct CDR3 sequences; about 42% are singletons. Material: blood. All receptors derive from a woman aged 55-70 years in good health. The CDR3 runs from the conserved cysteine through the conserved F or W. D genes are given only for firm matches. Clone size, where shown, is once, few, many, or a class for clones that have expanded.

clone size,D gene,V gene,J gene,CDR3 protein,CDR3 DNA
NA,NA,TRBV24-1,TRBJ2-7,CVTSETYQGFGQYF,TGTGTCACCAGTGAAACCTACCAGGGATTCGGGCAGTACTTC
many,NA,TRBV27,TRBJ2-5,CASSQGGQETQYF,TGCGCCAGCAGCCAAGGAGGGCAAGAGACCCAGTACTTC
NA,TRBD2,TRBV20-1,TRBJ2-3,CSAREGERGSNTDTQYF,TGCAGTGCTAGAGAGGGAGAGCGGGGGAGCAACACAGATACGCAGTATTTT
NA,NA,TRBV7-2,TRBJ2-7,CASSLDQGNYYEQYF,TGTGCCAGCAGCCTAGATCAGGGGAATTACTACGAGCAGTACTTC
NA,NA,TRBV3-1,TRBJ1-5,CASSQDHSKGQPQHF,TGTGCCAGCAGCCAAGATCATTCTAAGGGTCAGCCCCAGCATTTT
NA,NA,TRBV20-1,TRBJ2-3,CSAPGGFTNTQYF,TGCAGTGCTCCCGGCGGCTTCACAAATACGCAGTATTTT
few,TRBD1,TRBV5-1,TRBJ1-1,CASSQPDRMNTEAFF,TGCGCCAGCAGCCAGCCGGACAGGATGAACACTGAAGCTTTCTTT
NA,TRBD1,TRBV7-2,TRBJ2-1,CASSLTGGYNEQFF,TGTGCCAGCAGCTTGACAGGGGGCTACAATGAGCAGTTCTTC
few,TRBD2,TRBV4-2,TRBJ2-7,CASSLGLAGEGEQYF,TGTGCCAGCAGCCTGGGACTAGCGGGAGAAGGGGAGCAGTACTTC
NA,TRBD2,TRBV5-1,TRBJ2-1,CASRPPGLAGDEQFF,TGCGCCAGCCGACCTCCGGGACTAGCGGGAGATGAGCAGTTCTTC
many,NA,TRBV6-6,TRBJ1-2,CASRLNRAEGYTF,TGTGCCAGCAGACTCAACAGGGCGGAGGGCTACACCTTC
NA,NA,TRBV28,TRBJ2-1,CASSLFLGRNEQFF,TGTGCCAGCAGTTTATTCCTGGGACGCAATGAGCAGTTCTTC
NA,NA,TRBV20-1,TRBJ1-2,CSARERNYGYTF,TGCAGTGCTAGGGAACGGAACTATGGCTACACCTTC
NA,NA,TRBV29-1,TRBJ1-2,CSVDALGAAGYTF,TGCAGCGTTGATGCCTTAGGGGCGGCCGGCTACACCTTC
NA,TRBD1,TRBV27,TRBJ1-2,CASSDRVEGYTF,TGTGCCAGCAGTGACAGGGTAGAAGGCTACACCTTC
many,NA,TRBV4-2,TRBJ2-1,CASSREGDEQFF,TGTGCCAGCAGTAGGGAGGGGGACGAGCAGTTCTTC
NA,NA,TRBV20-1,TRBJ2-7,CSARGTSMSYNEQYF,TGCAGTGCTAGAGGAACTAGTATGTCCTACAATGAGCAGTACTTC
NA,NA,TRBV6-5,TRBJ2-5,CASSGDLQGYEQYF,TGTGCCAGCAGTGGAGACCTACAGGGCTATGAGCAGTACTTC
NA,NA,TRBV6-5,TRBJ2-2,CASTPGGTGELFF,TGTGCCAGCACCCCAGGAGGGACCGGGGAGCTGTTTTTT
NA,TRBD2,TRBV20-1,TRBJ2-1,CSARGLAFYNEQFF,TGCAGTGCTAGAGGACTAGCGTTTTACAATGAGCAGTTCTTC
NA,TRBD1,TRBV2,TRBJ2-3,CASGARTGLTDTQYF,TGTGCCAGCGGAGCTAGGACAGGGTTGACAGATACGCAGTATTTT
NA,NA,TRBV19,TRBJ2-6,CASGPGTNVLTF,TGTGCCAGTGGCCCTGGGACCAACGTCCTGACTTTC
few,NA,TRBV11-1,TRBJ2-5,CASSPVPSRDQYF,TGTGCCAGCAGCCCAGTCCCCTCTCGGGACCAGTACTTC
NA,NA,TRBV27,TRBJ1-5,CASSLSWSNQPQHF,TGTGCCAGCAGTTTATCTTGGAGCAATCAGCCCCAGCATTTT
few,NA,TRBV6-5,TRBJ1-2,CASSLGRTPNYGYTF,TGTGCCAGCAGTCTAGGCAGGACACCAAACTATGGCTACACCTTC
NA,NA,TRBV4-3,TRBJ2-6,CASSLSFGAGANVLTF,TGCGCCAGCAGCCTATCCTTTGGTGCTGGGGCCAACGTCCTGACTTTC
NA,TRBD2,TRBV10-3,TRBJ2-3,CATSGLAGTDTQYF,TGTGCCACCTCCGGACTAGCGGGGACGGATACGCAGTATTTT
NA,NA,TRBV6-2/TRBV6-3,TRBJ2-3,CASIPKTPGTDTQYF,TGTGCCAGCATCCCTAAAACCCCAGGAACAGATACGCAGTATTTT